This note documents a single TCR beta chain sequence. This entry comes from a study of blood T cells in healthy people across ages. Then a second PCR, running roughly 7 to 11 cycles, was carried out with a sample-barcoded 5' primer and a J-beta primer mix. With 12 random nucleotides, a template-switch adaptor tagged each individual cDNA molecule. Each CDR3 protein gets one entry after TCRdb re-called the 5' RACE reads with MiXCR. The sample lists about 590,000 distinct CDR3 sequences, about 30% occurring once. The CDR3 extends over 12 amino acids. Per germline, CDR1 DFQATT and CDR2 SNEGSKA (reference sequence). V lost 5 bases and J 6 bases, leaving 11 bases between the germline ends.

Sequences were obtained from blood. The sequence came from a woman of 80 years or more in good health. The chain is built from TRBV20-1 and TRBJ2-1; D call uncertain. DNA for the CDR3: TGCAGTGCTGCCGCCGGCGGCAATGAGCAGTTCTTC. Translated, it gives CSAAAGGNEQFF.